Shown below are 22 T cell receptor delta chains from a single sample sequenced in a study of gamma-delta T cells after stem cell transplantation. TCRdb reran clone calling via CATT on the RT-PCR reads. The sample has some 550 delta-chain clones, roughly 13% seen once. What was sequenced was gamma-delta T cells. These receptors were taken from a human donor. It is not recorded whose cells these are; they may come from a transplant donor.

The chain has TRDV2 and TRDJ1; the match to TRDD3 covers 11 bases. Unmatched junction bases numbered 12, after V lost 0 bases and J lost 7 bases. The CDR3 runs to 17 residues. Germline V gene data show CDR1 as GEAIGNYY and CDR2 as EKD. The CDR3 spells CACDTLPGLGDMGKLIF. CDR3 coding DNA: TGTGCCTGTGACACCTTACCGGGACTGGGGGATATGGGTAAACTCATCTTT.

Details on this clone: The translation of this DNA and the TCRdb protein of a much larger clone differ at residue 7, probably owing to a read error; the protein shown here is translated from the DNA. V usage is TRDV2 and J usage is TRDJ1; D may correspond to TRDD2 or TRDD3 (5 bases each). This CDR3 contains 17 residues. CDR1 and CDR2 from the germline V gene are GEAIGNYY and EKD. With 6 bases removed from V and 0 bases from J, the gap between germline ends came to 22 bases. CDR3 DNA sequence: TGTGCCTGTTCTTCCCTGGAGGATATTGGGGACACCGATAAACTCATCTTT. This sequence encodes CACSSLEDIGDTDKLIF.

Notes on this clone: The junction differs from germline at one of its ends, possibly a read error. The chain is built from TRDV2 and TRDJ1, with a possible D match to TRDD3 (6 bases). The CDR3 extends over 15 amino acids. Germline V gene data show CDR1 as GEAIGNYY and CDR2 as EKD. CDR3 nucleotides: TGCTCTGGGGAACCGCCAAGCCTTAACACCGATAAACTCATCTTT. It codes for CSGEPPSLNTDKLIF.

By sample share, this clone is medium-sized (0.01 to 0.1%). A read error is the likely source, as a far larger clone sits one nucleotide away. The sample carries other DNA sequences with the same CDR3. The chain uses TRDV2 and TRDJ1, with 13 bases lining up with TRDD3. Germline V lookup: CDR1 GEAIGNYY, CDR2 EKD. The ends lost 0 bases at V and 4 bases at J; junction bases unmatched: 19. The CDR3 has 21 residues. DNA for the CDR3: TGTGCCTGTGACACCGTACTCAAGGCACTGGGGGATACGACGTTCATCGATAAACTCATCTTT. This sequence encodes CACDTVLKALGDTTFIDKLIF.

This clone came up a few times. The protein TCRdb lists belongs to a much larger clone and differs from this DNA's translation at residue 16, which points to a read error; the protein shown is made from the DNA. In nucleotides, the CDR3 is TGTGCCTGTGACACCGTTAATCGTGTTGGGGAAGACAGGAGTGGCCGGGACACCCGACAGATGTTTTTC. It codes for CACDTVNRVGEDRSGRDTRQMFF. The chain recombines TRDV2 with TRDJ3; D is perhaps TRDD3 (5 bases). This CDR3 spans 23 amino acids. CDR1 and CDR2 (germline): GEAIGNYY, EKD. V was pared by 0 bases and J by 5 bases, with 31 bases between.

By share, this clone ranks as medium-sized. This is likely an artifact of a read error, given a far larger clone one base away. The chain is built from TRDV2 and TRDJ3; no reliable D call. Germline CDR1 GEAIGNYY, CDR2 EKD. Trimming cost V 3 bases and J 0 bases, with 14 bases left between them. CDR3 length equals 18 residues. This CDR3 is CACDAVGESSWDTRQMFF. The DNA for the CDR3 is TGTGCCTGTGACGCCGTGGGAGAGAGCTCCTGGGACACCCGACAGATGTTTTTC.

With regard to this clone: This likely stems from a read error, as it lies one base from a far larger clone. Different DNA sequences within this sample yield the same CDR3. The J gene is TRDJ1, the V gene TRDV2; TRDD3 matches at 12 bases. The CDR3 length is 18 residues. Trimming took 7 bases from V and 1 from J; bases not matched to a gene: 15. Germline V gene sequence: CDR1 GEAIGNYY, CDR2 EKD. The CDR3 region is CACDSILGDTLSTDKLIF. The CDR3 region has the DNA TGTGCCTGCGACTCTATACTGGGGGATACCCTTAGCACCGATAAACTCATCTTT.

This clone has a handful of counts. The TCRdb protein, from a much larger clone, departs from this DNA's translation at residue 12, likely by read error; the protein shown derives from the DNA. This chain links TRDV2 with TRDJ3, with D hard to call. The CDR3 has 19 amino acids. Germline V lookup: CDR1 GEAIGNYY, CDR2 EKD. V was cut by 0 bases and J by 9 bases, with 23 bases left in between. CDR3 in DNA: TGTGCCTGTGACACCGTTCTCAGGGTCGGACGGGGCAGCACCCGACAGATGTTTTTC. This sequence encodes CACDTVLRVGRGSTRQMFF.

This clone was found a few times. A far bigger clonotype differs at one base, so this is likely a read error. This chain links TRDV2 with TRDJ1; D might be TRDD3 (5 bases). The germline V gene encodes CDR1 GEAIGNYY and CDR2 EKD. CDR3 length: 21 amino acids. Trimming took 5 bases from V and 8 from J, leaving 41 bases between them. The chain's CDR3 is CACGTITTEGVSKGPSGKLIF. The DNA of the CDR3 is TGTGCCTGTGGCACGATCACTACGGAGGGGGTATCTAAGGGCCCTAGCGGGAAACTCATCTTT.

To note about this clone: This is likely an artifact of a read error, given a far larger clone one base away. At the DNA level, this CDR3 is encoded by other sequences in the same sample as well. The chain is built from TRDV2 and TRDJ1; 10 bases align to TRDD3. V was pared by 4 bases and J by 4 bases, with 14 bases of the junction left unmatched. This CDR3 has 17 amino acids. CDR1 is GEAIGNYY and CDR2 is EKD in the germline V gene. The CDR3 loop reads CACDTLPGDTPIDKLIF. Written as DNA, the CDR3 is TGTGCCTGTGATACCCTGCCGGGGGATACGCCCATCGATAAACTCATCTTT.

In regard to this clone: This is likely an artifact of a read error, given a far larger clone one base away. This chain uses TRDV2 with TRDJ1, with 8 bases identical to TRDD3. Per germline, CDR1 GEAIGNYY and CDR2 EKD. The CDR3 contains 12 residues. The junction had 12 bases not matched to a gene; V was cut back by 6 bases and J by 13 bases. CDR3 in DNA: TGTGCCTGTCCTGGGGGACCCCGAAAGGCCATCTTT. Its protein product is CACPGGPRKAIF.

This clone is hyperexpanded within its sample. The sample has other DNA sequences that encode this CDR3 too. The genes are TRDV2 and TRDJ1; D possibly matches TRDD2 or TRDD3 (5 bases each). This CDR3 has 17 amino acids. Per the germline V gene, CDR1 is GEAIGNYY and CDR2 is EKD. V was shortened by 3 bases and J by 2 bases, with 21 bases between the two germline ends. The CDR3 DNA is TGTGCCTGTGACCCGATACTTCCCGACGGGGTAACCGATAAACTCATCTTT. Protein product: CACDPILPDGVTDKLIF.

This clone ranks as large. Additional DNA sequences in this sample encode the identical CDR3. This chain links TRDV2 with TRDJ3; D might be TRDD3 (5 bases). The CDR3 spans 15 residues. Trimming stripped 3 bases from V and 9 bases from J, with 14 bases between. The V gene's germline CDR1 is GEAIGNYY and CDR2 EKD. This chain's CDR3 is CACDSITIPTRQMFF. Here the CDR3 DNA reads TGTGCCTGTGACTCTATAACGATACCCACCCGACAGATGTTTTTC.

There are a few counts of this clone. It differs at one base from a far larger clone, so likely a read error. Other DNA sequences in the sample encode the same CDR3. CDR3 region: CACDEVGTTDTPDKLIF. In DNA, the CDR3 is TGTGCCTGTGACGAGGTTGGTACGACGGATACTCCCGATAAACTCATCTTT. This chain joins TRDV2 and TRDJ1, with D tentatively TRDD3 (6 bases). Trimming removed 3 bases from V and 3 bases from J, with 22 bases in between. Germline CDR1 reads GEAIGNYY; CDR2 reads EKD. The CDR3 is 17 residues long.

This clone was seen a handful of times. TCRdb lists the protein of a much larger clone for this DNA, which differs at residue 5, so this is likely a read error; the protein given here is translated from the DNA itself. The chain joins TRDV2 to TRDJ1, with 8 bases identical to TRDD3. The ends lost 3 bases at V and 0 bases at J; junction bases unmatched: 23. This CDR3 is 21 amino acids long. The germline V gene has CDR1 GEAIGNYY and CDR2 EKD. The CDR3 loop reads CACDPIALGEPPSLNTDKLIF. The CDR3 DNA follows: TGTGCCTGTGACCCCATTGCTCTGGGGGAACCGCCAAGCCTTAACACCGATAAACTCATCTTT.

Comments on this clone: A read error is the likely source, as a far larger clone sits one nucleotide away. Other DNA sequences in the sample encode the same CDR3. The V and J genes are TRDV2 and TRDJ1; TRDD3 is a possible D gene (5 bases). The length of the CDR3 is 21 residues. Germline V gives CDR1 GEAIGNYY, CDR2 EKD. The CDR3 coding sequence is TGTGCCTGCGACACGATCACTACGGAGGGGGTATCTAAGGGCCCTAGCGGGAAACTCATCTTT. Its protein is CACDTITTEGVSKGPSGKLIF.

In this sample, this clone turned up a few times. A far larger clone is one base from this, pointing to a likely read error. The chain carries TRDV2 and TRDJ3, with 12 nucleotides matching TRDD3. Germline CDR1 and CDR2: GEAIGNYY and EKD. The CDR3 runs 20 residues. The CDR3: CARDIVLGDTDSWDTRQMFF. The CDR3 region has the DNA TGTGCCCGTGACATCGTACTGGGGGATACAGACTCCTGGGACACCCGACAGATGTTTTTC.

This clone came up a few times. The protein TCRdb lists belongs to a much larger clone and differs from this DNA's translation at residue 7, which points to a read error; the protein shown is made from the DNA. The chain employs TRDV1 and TRDJ1; no reliable D call. Per germline, CDR1 TSWWSYY and CDR2 QGS. Trimming cost V 0 bases and J 12 bases, with 17 bases left between them. This CDR3 has 14 amino acids. CDR3 nucleotide sequence: TGTGCTCTTGGGGAACTAACCCACCTGTCTGGCATCATCTTT. Amino acid sequence: CALGELTHLSGIIF.

By sample share, this clone is medium-sized. With a far larger clone one base away, a read error is the likely cause. V gene TRDV2 combines with J gene TRDJ1, with 11 positions matching TRDD3. The germline gives CDR1 GEAIGNYY, CDR2 EKD. CDR3 length: 18 residues. With V trimmed by 5 bases and J by 0 bases, 13 bases remained unmatched. The CDR3, as DNA: TGTGCCTGTGGGCGACTGGGGGATAGGAACCAAAACACCGATAAACTCATCTTT. It codes for CACGRLGDRNQNTDKLIF.

This clone was observed a few times. This likely traces to a read error, being one base from a far larger clone. The same CDR3 arises from other DNA sequences in this sample as well. The genes are TRDV2 and TRDJ3, with D tentatively TRDD3 (5 bases). The CDR3 has 18 amino acids. Germline-derived CDR1 and CDR2 are GEAIGNYY and EKD. CDR3 protein: CACDTVGESSWDTRQMFF. CDR3 nucleotide sequence: TGTGCCTGTGACACCGTGGGAGAGAGCTCCTGGGACACCCGGCAGATGTTTTTC.

This clone is hyperexpanded. Different DNA sequences within this sample yield the same CDR3. The genes are TRDV2 and TRDJ1; TRDD3 aligns across 11 bases. The CDR3 sequence is 16 residues long. The V gene end was trimmed by 0 bases and the J gene end by 8 bases; junction bases not matched to a gene: 10. The V gene's germline CDR1 is GEAIGNYY and CDR2 EKD. CDR3 amino acids: CACDTLPGLGDMKLIF. The CDR3 region has the DNA TGTGCCTGTGACACCTTACCGGGACTGGGGGATATGAAACTCATCTTT.

This clone was detected only a few times. The protein TCRdb lists belongs to a much larger clone and differs from this DNA's translation at residue 10, which points to a read error; the protein shown is made from the DNA. The V and J genes are TRDV2 and TRDJ3; 8 nucleotides align to TRDD3. Germline V gene data show CDR1 as GEAIGNYY and CDR2 as EKD. The CDR3 has 18 amino acids. J lost 3 bases, V lost 1 base, and 7 bases had no gene match. CDR3 region: CACDTVLGVVWDTRQMFF. The CDR3 coding sequence is TGTGCCTGTGACACGGTACTGGGGGTTGTCTGGGACACCCGACAGATGTTTTTC.